Below, 14 T cell receptor beta chains from the same sample are listed, as sequenced in a study of blood T cell repertoires in COVID-19 (dated by TCRdb to the early 2020s). The method behind the library was the immunoSEQ multiplex PCR assay. Not all clones reach the TCRdb copy of this immuneACCESS table, which keeps in-frame sequences only. Checked studies attribute under half of the gap to unresolved V genes and leave the rest unexplained. The sample table holds approximately 240,000 clones, of which under 95% were seen once. The ten largest clonotypes hold under 2.5% of the sample. The sequencing input was PBMCs or T cells enriched from blood (not recorded which). The receptors originated from a woman under 30 who had recovered from COVID-19.

This clone is a singleton in its sample. The chain uses TRBV19 and TRBJ2-6; D gene unclear. Germline CDR1 is LNHDA and CDR2 is SQIVND (reference sequence). CDR3 length equals 13 residues. Trimming pared 5 bases from V and 3 bases from J, leaving 5 bases between. CDR3 loop: CASSSLGANVLTF. The CDR3 region has the DNA TGTGCCAGTAGTTCCCTTGGGGCCAACGTCCTGACTTTC.

The chain recombines TRBV28 with TRBJ2-7, with 9 bases aligning to TRBD2. The germline CDR1 and CDR2 sequences are MDHEN and SYDVKM. The V and J ends lost 7 bases and 0 bases, in that order; junction bases with no gene match: 4. The CDR3 contains 14 residues. CDR3 amino acids: CASKLAGVSYEQYF. The CDR3, as DNA: TGTGCCAGCAAATTAGCGGGAGTCTCCTACGAGCAGTACTTC.

This clone turned up a few times. The chain joins TRBV11-1 to TRBJ2-1; 8 bases are shared with TRBD2. Germline V gene data show CDR1 as SGHAT and CDR2 as FQDESV (reference sequence). This CDR3 is 15 amino acids long. Trimming cost V 3 bases and J 2 bases; bases outside gene matches: 3. This CDR3 is CASSLGGGPYNEQFF. The CDR3 DNA follows: TGTGCCAGCAGCTTGGGCGGGGGGCCCTACAATGAGCAGTTCTTC.

This chain joins TRBV19 and TRBJ1-1, with D possibly being TRBD1 (6 bases). This CDR3 spans 12 amino acids. Trimming removed 5 bases at V and 4 bases at J, with 8 bases between. Germline CDR1 reads LNHDA; CDR2 reads SQIVND (reference sequence). This chain's CDR3 is CASSPQGTEAFF. In DNA form, the CDR3 reads TGTGCCAGTAGTCCACAGGGCACTGAAGCTTTCTTT.

The genes are TRBV9 and TRBJ2-1, with TRBD2 matching 9 bases. J lost 7 bases, V lost 0 bases, and 5 bases had no gene match. Germline V gives CDR1 SGDLS, CDR2 YYNGEE. This CDR3 spans 15 amino acids. CDR3 DNA sequence: TGTGCCAGCAGCGTAGGTAGCGGGGGTCGGAATGAGCAGTTCTTC. Amino acids: CASSVGSGGRNEQFF.

The rearrangement uses TRBV4-2 and TRBJ2-2; 10 nucleotides match TRBD2. Germline V gene sequence: CDR1 LGHNA, CDR2 YNFKEQ. This CDR3 contains 20 residues. Trimming cost V 0 bases and J 1 base; bases outside gene matches: 11. CDR3 region: CASSQDPWASGGRNTGELFF. CDR3 sequence (DNA): TGTGCCAGCAGCCAAGATCCATGGGCTAGCGGGGGCCGGAACACCGGGGAGCTGTTTTTT.

The chain has TRBV19 and TRBJ1-5, with D perhaps TRBD1 (5 bases). V was shortened by 6 bases and J by 2 bases, with 17 bases between the two germline ends. The CDR3 has 16 residues. Looked up from germline, CDR1 is LNHDA and CDR2 is SQIVND (reference sequence). The CDR3 sequence is CASRSLMGLGNQPQHF. In nucleotides, the CDR3 is TGTGCCAGTAGAAGTTTGATGGGGCTAGGCAATCAGCCCCAGCATTTT.

The V gene is TRBV9, the J gene TRBJ1-3; D gene unclear. V lost 3 bases, J lost 2 bases, and 12 bases lay in between. Germline CDR1 is SGDLS and CDR2 is YYNGEE. The CDR3 is made up of 15 amino acids. The CDR3 bases are TGTGCCAGCAGCGGATACAGTGCTACTGGAAACACCATATATTTT. Its translation: CASSGYSATGNTIYF.

V gene TRBV5-1 combines with J gene TRBJ2-5; 9 nucleotides agree with TRBD1. Per germline, CDR1 SGHRS and CDR2 YFSETQ. There are 15 residues in the CDR3. V lost 3 bases to trimming and J lost 2 bases; unmatched junction nucleotides: 5. The CDR3 protein is CASSSDRGWQETQYF. CDR3 sequence (DNA): TGCGCCAGCAGCTCCGACAGGGGGTGGCAAGAGACCCAGTACTTC.

The CDR3 here is CASSPGTSGSGTQYF. The CDR3 coding sequence is TGTGCCAGCAGCCCCGGGACTAGCGGGAGTGGTACGCAGTATTTT. This sequence joins TRBV11-2 and TRBJ2-3; TRBD2 matches 14 bases. The V gene's germline CDR1 is SGHAT and CDR2 FQNNGV. The J segment lost 8 bases and the V segment lost 5 bases, leaving 6 bases of the junction unmatched. This CDR3 has 15 amino acids.

V gene TRBV7-3 combines with J gene TRBJ2-5, with D uncertain. CDR1 and CDR2 from the germline V gene are SGHTA and FQGTGA. The V end lost 0 bases, the J end lost 2 bases, and 10 bases lay between the germline ends. The CDR3 spans 15 residues. In DNA, the CDR3 is TGTGCCAGCAGCTTAACCGCGGCCCATCAAGAGACCCAGTACTTC. Translated, it gives CASSLTAAHQETQYF. The entire variable domain, with the rest obtained from reference TRBV7-3 and TRBJ2-5, is as follows: GAGVSQTPSNKVTEKGKYVELRCDPISGHTALYWYRQSLGQGPEFLIYFQGTGAADDSGLPNDRFFAVRPEGSVSTLKIQRTERGDSAVYLCASSLTAAHQETQYFGPGTRLLVL.

In this sample, this clone turned up once. The V call is TRBV29-1, the J call TRBJ2-7, with 9 bases fitting TRBD1. The CDR3 sequence is 14 residues long. Germline CDR1 is SQVTM and CDR2 is ANQGSEA. Trimming cost V 7 bases and J 6 bases; bases outside gene matches: 13. As DNA, the CDR3 is TGCAGCGCCACCACCGGGACAGGGCCTCTCGAGCAGTACTTC. Its protein product is CSATTGTGPLEQYF.

With regard to this clone: Other DNA sequences from this sample encode an identical CDR3 as well. The chain has TRBV7-2 and TRBJ1-1; a weak D match, TRBD1 (6 bases). Germline CDR1 SGHTA, CDR2 FQGNSA. The CDR3 loop spans 15 amino acids. V was trimmed by 1 base and J by 1 base, leaving 10 bases between them. DNA for the CDR3: TGTGCCAGCAGCTTAGTAGGGGGATCGAACACTGAAGCTTTCTTT. It yields the protein CASSLVGGSNTEAFF.

With respect to this clone: An end of the junction differs from the germline gene, which may be a read error. This chain links TRBV12-3 or TRBV12-4 with TRBJ1-2; a possible D gene is TRBD1 (6 bases). The CDR3 covers 13 residues. The DNA for the CDR3 is TGTGCCAGCAGCTTAGGGGGAGGCTATGGCTACACCTTC. This codes for CASSLGGGYGYTF.